The 14 T cell receptor beta chains in this list originate from one sample, sequenced in a study of blood T cell repertoires in COVID-19. Sequencing was performed with immunoSEQ multiplex PCR; in TCRdb, only in-frame clones are kept and a portion is missing. The table lists under 300,000 clones, roughly four fifths of them singletons, with 7.5% to 10% in the top ten. The sequencing input was peripheral blood. The receptors derive from a woman between 50 and 59 years old who had recovered from COVID-19.

This clone was seen a single time. This rearrangement joins TRBV5-1 to TRBJ2-2; D might be TRBD1 (6 bases). CDR3 size: 16 residues. CDR1 is SGHRS and CDR2 is YFSETQ in the germline V gene. V dropped 2 bases and J dropped 3 bases, with 14 bases sitting between them. The CDR3 reads CASSLTQGSYTGELFF. DNA for the CDR3: TGCGCCAGCAGCTTAACACAGGGAAGCTACACCGGGGAGCTGTTTTTT. Full variable domain (rest looked up from reference TRBV5-1 and TRBJ2-2): KAGVTQTPRYLIKTRGQQVTLSCSPISGHRSVSWYQQTPGQGLQFLFEYFSETQRNKGNFPGRFSGRQFSNSRSEMNVSTLELGDSALYLCASSLTQGSYTGELFFGEGSRLTVL.

This clone turned up a few times. This chain joins TRBV28 and TRBJ1-5, with D uncertain. The CDR3 has 13 amino acids. Trimming shortened V by 3 bases and J by 3 bases, and 6 bases separated the two germline ends. CDR1 and CDR2 from the germline V gene are MDHEN and SYDVKM. CDR3 bases: TGTGCCAGCAGTTTCGGGAACAATCAGCCCCAGCATTTT. It encodes CASSFGNNQPQHF.

The chain carries TRBV19 and TRBJ2-2, with D unclear. The CDR3 loop spans 12 amino acids. V lost 4 bases, J lost 3 bases, and 3 bases lay in between. CDR1 and CDR2 from the germline V gene are LNHDA and SQIVND (reference sequence). The CDR3 reads CASSTYTGELFF. The DNA of the CDR3 is TGTGCCAGTAGTACATACACCGGGGAGCTGTTTTTT.

J is TRBJ1-3 and V is TRBV4-3; 9 nucleotides align to TRBD1. J gave up 4 bases and V 0 bases, and 4 bases lay outside the gene matches. The CDR3 contains 16 residues. CDR1 is LGHNA and CDR2 is YSLEER in the germline V gene. This chain's CDR3 is CASSQERTGVGNTIYF. The CDR3 DNA reads TGCGCCAGCAGCCAAGAAAGGACAGGGGTGGGAAACACCATATATTTT.

This sequence joins TRBV30 and TRBJ1-5; 9 bases fit TRBD1. This CDR3 is 15 amino acids long. Trimming at V came to 3 bases and at J to 3 bases, leaving 6 bases not matched to a gene. Germline lookup yields CDR1 GTSNPN and CDR2 SVGIG (reference sequence). The CDR3 is CAWRPQGAPNQPQHF. In DNA form, the CDR3 reads TGTGCCTGGAGACCACAGGGGGCGCCCAATCAGCCCCAGCATTTT. Combining the CDR3 with reference TRBV30 and TRBJ1-5 gives the whole variable domain SQTIHQWPATLVQPVGSPLSLECTVEGTSNPNLYWYRQAAGRGLQLLFYSVGIGQISSEVPQNLSASRPQDRQFILSSKKLLLSDSGFYLCAWRPQGAPNQPQHFGDGTRLSIL.

The V and J genes are TRBV19 and TRBJ1-1, with 10 bases that match TRBD1. The CDR3 totals 18 residues. CDR1 is LNHDA, CDR2 SQIVND, per germline (reference sequence). The J segment lost 0 bases and the V segment lost 7 bases, leaving 14 bases of the junction unmatched. The DNA of the CDR3 is TGTGCCAGTACATTTACCCCAGGACAGGGGGGGATGAACACTGAAGCTTTCTTT. Its translation: CASTFTPGQGGMNTEAFF.

This rearrangement joins TRBV4-3 to TRBJ2-1; 10 nucleotides align to TRBD2. This CDR3 has 16 residues. From germline, CDR1 is LGHNA and CDR2 YSLEER. The V and J ends lost 4 bases and 5 bases, in that order; junction bases with no gene match: 8. The DNA for the CDR3 is TGCGCCAGCAGCCCCTTCAGCGGGGGGGCCGACAATGAGCAGTTCTTC. Its protein is CASSPFSGGADNEQFF.

The gene calls are TRBV27 and TRBJ1-4; D is possibly TRBD1 (5 bases). V lost 8 bases and J 4 bases, leaving 14 bases between the germline ends. Germline V gene sequence: CDR1 MNHEY, CDR2 SMNVEV (reference sequence). CDR3 size: 14 residues. The CDR3, as DNA: TGTGCCAGCCGACAGACAGCCTTTAATGAAAAACTGTTTTTT. This gives the protein CASRQTAFNEKLFF.

The chain is built from TRBV3-1 (or the pseudogene TRBV3-2) and TRBJ1-2, with D possibly matching TRBD1 (6 bases). V dropped 4 bases and J dropped 0 bases, with 12 bases sitting between them. Germline V gene data show CDR1 as LGHDT and CDR2 as YNNKEL (reference sequence). The CDR3 consists of 15 residues. CDR3 loop: CASSPTGVANYGYTF. The CDR3 bases are TGTGCCAGCAGCCCGACAGGCGTAGCTAACTATGGCTACACCTTC.

The CDR3 nucleotides read TGTGCCAGCAGTTACAAGGCTAGCGGGATAGCAAACATTCAGTACTTC. Encoded protein: CASSYKASGIANIQYF. V is TRBV6-2 or TRBV6-3 and J is TRBJ2-4; 9 bases map to TRBD2. CDR1 MNHEY and CDR2 SVGEGT come from the germline V gene. This CDR3 contains 16 residues. The V and J ends lost 2 bases and 6 bases, in that order; junction bases with no gene match: 8.

This clone was seen only once. The chain combines TRBV11-1 with TRBJ2-1; the D is unclear. This CDR3 comprises 13 residues. In germline, CDR1 is SGHAT, CDR2 FQDESV (reference sequence). Trimming pared 3 bases from V and 12 bases from J, leaving 15 bases between. CDR3 DNA: TGTGCCAGCAGCTTCCGTCCTGGGCCAGGGCAGTTCTTC. Amino acids: CASSFRPGPGQFF.

The chain combines TRBV28 with TRBJ2-7; 10 bases line up with TRBD1. Germline V gives CDR1 MDHEN, CDR2 SYDVKM. The CDR3 loop spans 14 amino acids. The V segment lost 3 bases and the J segment 6 bases; nucleotides outside the gene matches: 5. For the CDR3, the DNA is TGTGCCAGCAGTTTTGGGACAGGGGACGCCGAGCAGTACTTC. Encoded protein: CASSFGTGDAEQYF.

This rearrangement joins TRBV11-1 to TRBJ2-7, with D possibly being TRBD1 (5 bases). This CDR3 is built from 14 residues. CDR1 SGHAT and CDR2 FQDESV come from the germline V gene (reference sequence). Trimming took 3 bases from V and 1 from J, leaving 10 bases between them. CDR3 loop: CASSFRQPSYEQYF. The CDR3 nucleotides read TGTGCCAGCAGCTTTAGACAGCCTTCCTACGAGCAGTACTTC.

This sequence joins TRBV27 and TRBJ2-7; TRBD1 might be the D (7 bases). The germline V gene encodes CDR1 MNHEY and CDR2 SMNVEV (reference sequence). The CDR3 spans 17 residues. Trimming shortened V by 6 bases and J by 2 bases, and 23 bases separated the two germline ends. DNA of the CDR3: TGTGCCAGCAGCCGAGTTGATCGCCAGGGGGGTACCTACGAGCAGTACTTC. As protein: CASSRVDRQGGTYEQYF.